The rows below give T cell receptor beta chains drawn from one sample of a study of STAT5B mutations in CD4+ large granular lymphocyte leukemia. Produced via immunoSEQ multiplex PCR; TCRdb's table is partial and in-frame only. The sample holds around 34,000 clones; about 82% are singletons and the top ten take roughly 4.4%. The sample was CD4+ T cells from blood buffy coats. The source is a human donor in good health. CDR3s include the opening cysteine and the closing phenylalanine or tryptophan.

cdr3_aa v_call
CASSLGYTDTQYF TRBV6-5
CACSSSGSGEQFF TRBV30
CASSQDRTSGSTYEQYF TRBV4-1
CASSLARGENTEAFF TRBV7-2
CASSARTGSGAQPQHF TRBV7-2
CATSKKGRLLVIEQYF TRBV15
CASSGRGTSGMNEQFF TRBV6-1
CASTIDRGYGYTF TRBV6-1
CASSYRQGGEQYF TRBV6-6
CASRRQGPYYEQYF TRBV6-5
CASKRQGNTGELFF TRBV27
CASSWGLNEQFF TRBV5-6
CAWSVAGEQYF TRBV30
CAWSGGANTEAFF TRBV30